The next 28 T cell receptor beta chains were all read from a single sample in a study of regulatory T cells in long-lasting Graves disease. Investigators prepared the TCR beta libraries by applying iRepertoire HTBI primers and Arm-PCR of CDR3 regions. Using its own MiXCR run on the multiplex PCR reads, TCRdb lists one record per CDR3 protein. The table includes 300,000 to 400,000 distinct CDR3 sequences, 15% to 18% detected once. As for time point: newly diagnosed GD, antithyroid drugs for less than 3 months. PBMCs were the source of the RNA used for TCR sequencing. The sample here was peripheral blood mononuclear cells (PBMCs), taken at new diagnosis, from a patient treated with antithyroid drugs. The receptors shown here come from a female donor with Graves disease.

The gene calls are TRBV6-5 and TRBJ2-7, with 9 positions matching TRBD2. Trimming at V came to 8 bases and at J to 6 bases, leaving 11 bases not matched to a gene. The germline gives CDR1 MNHEY, CDR2 SVGAGI. The CDR3 runs 14 residues. DNA of the CDR3: TGTGCCAGCGGTTGGACTAGCGCCACCCCCGAGCAGTACTTC. Residues: CASGWTSATPEQYF.

The table lists this clonotype with many counts. This chain connects TRBV27 to TRBJ1-6; D not resolved. Trimming pared 6 bases from V and 7 bases from J, leaving 7 bases between. The CDR3 sequence is 12 residues long. Germline lookup yields CDR1 MNHEY and CDR2 SMNVEV (reference sequence). The CDR3 reads CASRVTNSPLHF. CDR3 sequence (DNA): TGTGCCAGCAGAGTTACGAATTCACCCCTCCACTTT.

Many counts were recorded for this clonotype. The chain combines TRBV27 with TRBJ2-1; 7 bases are shared with TRBD2. CDR1 MNHEY and CDR2 SMNVEV come from the germline V gene (reference sequence). The CDR3 loop spans 15 amino acids. The J segment lost 3 bases and the V segment lost 4 bases, leaving 6 bases of the junction unmatched. This chain's CDR3 is CASSYGGEYYNEQFF. For the CDR3, the DNA is TGTGCCAGCAGTTATGGGGGGGAGTACTACAATGAGCAGTTCTTC.

This clonotype was observed at least ten times. The chain has TRBV28 and TRBJ2-6, with D unresolved. Germline V lookup: CDR1 MDHEN, CDR2 SYDVKM. The CDR3 is 15 residues long. Deletions cut 1 base from V and 0 bases from J, with 4 bases between. This chain's CDR3 is CASSLLSSGANVLTF. CDR3 in DNA: TGTGCCAGCAGTTTATTGTCCTCTGGGGCCAACGTCCTGACTTTC.

The chain combines TRBV24-1 with TRBJ1-2, with a tentative D call TRBD1 (5 bases). The CDR3 is 16 amino acids. The V and J ends lost 3 bases and 1 base respectively, with 14 bases between them. CDR1 KGHDR and CDR2 SFDVKD come from the germline V gene. For the CDR3, the DNA is TGTGCCACCAGTGATCCCCACGCGGGGCTTAACTATGGCTACACCTTC. It encodes CATSDPHAGLNYGYTF.

This clonotype was counted once. This chain uses TRBV7-9 with TRBJ2-3; 9 bases agree with TRBD1. The length of the CDR3 is 15 residues. V lost 5 bases to trimming and J lost 4 bases; unmatched junction nucleotides: 7. Germline V gene sequence: CDR1 SEHNR, CDR2 FQNEAQ (reference sequence). The CDR3 loop reads CASSAPGQGSDTQYF. CDR3 in DNA: TGTGCCAGCAGCGCGCCGGGACAGGGTTCAGATACGCAGTATTTT.

This clonotype was seen ten or more times. This chain connects TRBV6-1 to TRBJ2-1; 11 bases map to TRBD2. This CDR3 is 16 amino acids long. Trimming at V came to 7 bases and at J to 4 bases, leaving 9 bases not matched to a gene. The germline V gene encodes CDR1 MNHNS and CDR2 SASEGT. This CDR3 is CASTLVLAGGYNEQFF. CDR3 in DNA: TGTGCCAGCACCCTGGTGCTAGCGGGAGGTTACAATGAGCAGTTCTTC.

This clonotype was observed at least ten times. The V and J genes are TRBV11-2 and TRBJ1-1; D not resolved. V gave up 5 bases and J gave up 4 bases, with 8 bases separating them. The germline V gene encodes CDR1 SGHAT and CDR2 FQNNGV. The CDR3 spans 12 residues. This chain's CDR3 is CASSPSFTEAFF. As DNA, the CDR3 is TGTGCCAGCAGCCCTAGCTTCACTGAAGCTTTCTTT.

In its sample, this clonotype was seen many times. The V and J genes are TRBV2 and TRBJ2-1, with 9 bases lining up with TRBD2. The CDR3 loop spans 16 amino acids. V was clipped by 9 bases and J by 5 bases; unmatched bases: 14. Germline loops: CDR1 SNHLY, CDR2 FYNNEI. The CDR3 DNA reads as TGTGCCAGTAGCAGGTGGGGACTAGCTATAAACAATGAGCAGTTCTTC. It encodes CASSRWGLAINNEQFF.

The J gene is TRBJ2-5, the V gene TRBV10-3, with 11 bases lining up with TRBD1. Germline-derived CDR1 and CDR2 are ENHRY and SYGVKD. Losses at the gene ends were 6 bases for V and 5 bases for J; bases not matched to a gene: 14. The CDR3 is made up of 17 amino acids. Here the CDR3 DNA reads TGTGCCATCAGGAGTAGCAAAGGACAGGGGGCGCGGGAGACCCAGTACTTC. As protein: CAIRSSKGQGARETQYF.

This clonotype was found many times. The chain has TRBV9 and TRBJ1-4; D call uncertain. Deletions cut 4 bases from V and 2 bases from J, with 24 bases between. CDR3 length: 19 residues. Looked up from germline, CDR1 is SGDLS and CDR2 is YYNGEE. CDR3 nucleotide sequence: TGTGCCAGCAGCCCCTCCTTTTCGGGCGCAGCCAGTACTAATGAAAAACTGTTTTTT. It translates to CASSPSFSGAASTNEKLFF.

This clonotype has more than one count but fewer than ten. A much bigger clone sits one base away, suggesting this may be a read error. This CDR3 is CASSSLELNTEAFF. CDR3 nucleotides: TGTGCCAGCAGTTCCCTCGAGCTGAACACTGAAGCTTTCTTT. V and J are TRBV6-2 or TRBV6-3 and TRBJ1-1; D is unresolved. With 4 bases removed from V and 0 bases from J, the gap between germline ends came to 9 bases. The CDR3 contains 14 residues. The germline gives CDR1 MNHEY, CDR2 SVGEGT.

Worth noting for this clonotype: A read error may be the cause here, since a much bigger clone is one base away. The V call is TRBV20-1, the J call TRBJ2-1; D uncertain. Germline CDR1 is DFQATT and CDR2 is SNEGSKA (reference sequence). CDR3 size: 12 residues. The ends were cut back, 6 bases at V and 6 bases at J, with 12 bases in the middle. The CDR3 is CSAPEICNEQFF. The CDR3 nucleotides are TGCAGTGCCCCGGAGATCTGCAATGAGCAGTTCTTC.

Comment on this clonotype: One end of the junction is discordant with germline, which a read error may explain. The rearrangement links TRBV29-1 to TRBJ2-7; no firm D call. CDR3 length equals 13 residues. Germline V gene lookup returns CDR1 SQVTM and CDR2 ANQGSEA. The CDR3 region is CSVGAQKGYEQYF. CDR3 nucleotides: TGCAGCGTGGGTGCCCAGAAGGGCTACGAACAGTACTTC.

As to this clonotype: A much more abundant neighbour one base away suggests this may be a read error. The V and J genes are TRBV5-1 and TRBJ2-5; 12 nucleotides line up with TRBD2. Germline V gene data show CDR1 as SGHRS and CDR2 as YFSETQ. This CDR3 is built from 16 residues. The CDR3 spells CASSPGTSGWQEAQYF. In DNA, the CDR3 is TGCGCCAGCAGCCCGGGGACTAGCGGGTGGCAAGAGGCCCAGTACTTC.

In this sample, this clonotype turned up many times. The genes are TRBV2 and TRBJ2-1, with 9 bases aligning to TRBD2. This CDR3 region has 15 residues. J was trimmed by 8 bases and V by 3 bases; bases with no gene match: 8. In germline, CDR1 is SNHLY, CDR2 FYNNEI. The CDR3 sequence: CASSEGGRAMDEQFF. Written as DNA, the CDR3 is TGTGCCAGCAGTGAGGGCGGGAGGGCCATGGATGAGCAGTTCTTC.

The V gene is TRBV24-1, the J gene TRBJ2-1; the match to TRBD2 covers 7 bases. The tail of the sequence fits TRBJ2-5 better, so the J call may be wrong. The CDR3 consists of 17 residues. The germline CDR1 and CDR2 sequences are KGHDR and SFDVKD. CDR3 sequence (DNA): TGTGCCACCAGTGACTATGAGGCGGGAGTGCTCGACGAGACCCAGTACTTC. Translating gives CATSDYEAGVLDETQYF.

The chain uses TRBV20-1 and TRBJ1-6, with a weak D call TRBD1 (6 bases). Trimming removed 1 base at V and 3 bases at J, with 10 bases between. This CDR3 has 15 residues. The germline CDR1 and CDR2 sequences are DFQATT and SNEGSKA (reference sequence). The CDR3 loop reads CSARGTGNYNSPLHF. The CDR3 nucleotides read TGCAGTGCTAGAGGCACAGGGAACTATAATTCACCCCTCCACTTT.

This CDR3 reads CAWSRGTVSYNEQFF. The CDR3 region has the DNA TGTGCCTGGAGTCGCGGGACAGTCTCCTACAATGAGCAGTTCTTC. V and J are TRBV30 and TRBJ2-1; possible D gene TRBD1, 7 bases. Germline CDR1 GTSNPN, CDR2 SVGIG (reference sequence). This CDR3 comprises 15 residues. The ends were cut back, 2 bases at V and 0 bases at J, with 11 bases in the middle. The full variable domain, rest sourced from reference TRBV30 and TRBJ2-1, is SQTIHQWPATLVQPVGSPLSLECTVEGTSNPNLYWYRQAAGRGLQLLFYSVGIGQISSEVPQNLSASRPQDRQFILSSKKLLLSDSGFYLCAWSRGTVSYNEQFFGPGTRLTVL.

This clonotype was counted at least ten times. The chain recombines TRBV6-1 with TRBJ2-1; D is ambiguous. V was trimmed by 6 bases and J by 0 bases, leaving 18 bases between them. Germline-derived CDR1 and CDR2 are MNHNS and SASEGT. CDR3 length: 17 amino acids. CDR3 sequence: CASRVRPSGDSYNEQFF. The CDR3 region has the DNA TGTGCCAGCAGGGTCCGACCTTCAGGCGACTCCTACAATGAGCAGTTCTTC.

This clonotype has at least ten counts. The CDR3 DNA reads as TGTGCCAGCAGCTTAGGTCGGACAGAGAGATACGAGCAGTACTTC. It translates to CASSLGRTERYEQYF. The rearrangement joins TRBV7-2 to TRBJ2-7, with D possibly being TRBD1 (6 bases). The V and J ends lost 1 base and 4 bases respectively, with 14 bases between them. CDR3 size: 15 residues. Germline loops: CDR1 SGHTA, CDR2 FQGNSA. The full variable domain, rest sourced from reference TRBV7-2 and TRBJ2-7, is GAGVSQSPSNKVTEKGKDVELRCDPISGHTALYWYRQSLGQGLEFLIYFQGNSAPDKSGLPSDRFSAERTGGSVSTLTIQRTQQEDSAVYLCASSLGRTERYEQYFGPGTRLTVT.

Many counts were recorded for this clonotype. The chain uses TRBV6-1 and TRBJ1-1; D gene uncertain. Trimming pared 10 bases from V and 0 bases from J, leaving 21 bases between. CDR1 is MNHNS, CDR2 SASEGT, per germline. This CDR3 has 16 amino acids. CDR3 coding DNA: TGTGCCACCTGGGCCGTAAGCGGGGATATGAACACTGAAGCTTTCTTT. This sequence encodes CATWAVSGDMNTEAFF.

This clonotype has ten or more counts. V gene TRBV5-1 combines with J gene TRBJ1-2, with a weak D call TRBD1 (6 bases). The CDR3 is made up of 14 amino acids. V gave up 4 bases and J gave up 1 base, with 11 bases separating them. CDR1 and CDR2 from the germline V gene are SGHRS and YFSETQ. CDR3 bases: TGCGCCAGCAGCAGGGGACAACGTAACTATGGCTACACCTTC. Its translation is CASSRGQRNYGYTF.

This clonotype has at least ten counts. The rearrangement links TRBV20-1 to TRBJ2-7, with D possibly matching TRBD2 (5 bases). The germline gives CDR1 DFQATT, CDR2 SNEGSKA (reference sequence). V lost 7 bases and J 3 bases, leaving 25 bases between the germline ends. This CDR3 has 16 residues. The DNA of the CDR3 is TGCAGTGTTGGGGAGAGGATTAGGGTGGCGGGCTACGAGCAGTACTTC. It is translated as CSVGERIRVAGYEQYF.

At least ten counts were recorded for this clonotype. This rearrangement joins TRBV12-3 or TRBV12-4 to TRBJ2-1; tentative D call: TRBD2 (5 bases). Trimming took 6 bases from V and 10 from J, leaving 10 bases between them. The CDR3 extends over 11 amino acids. The CDR3 DNA is TGTGCCAGCAGCCCACTAGGAGAGCAGTTCTTC. This sequence encodes CASSPLGEQFF.

In its sample, this clonotype was seen many times. DNA of the CDR3: TGTGCCAGCAGTTATGTTGGGGGTCATCGTGGCTACACCTTC. Translation: CASSYVGGHRGYTF. This chain connects TRBV6-5 to TRBJ1-2, with D possibly TRBD1 on 5 matching bases. Trimming left V 3 bases short and J 7 bases short, with 15 bases between. Germline values: CDR1 MNHEY, CDR2 SVGAGI. The CDR3 is 14 residues long.

This clonotype has only a few counts. The chain joins TRBV5-6 to TRBJ1-1; TRBD1 might be the D (6 bases). This CDR3 contains 15 residues. From germline, CDR1 is SGHDT and CDR2 YYEEEE. With 4 bases removed from V and 11 bases from J, the gap between germline ends came to 24 bases. Here the CDR3 DNA reads TGTGCCAGCAGCCCCCTGATGACAGGCGGCGAGGGGGCTTTCTTT. This sequence encodes CASSPLMTGGEGAFF.

This clonotype was observed at least ten times. The chain links TRBV20-1 to TRBJ2-1; TRBD2 is a possible D gene (6 bases). This CDR3 spans 16 amino acids. Germline CDR1 is DFQATT and CDR2 is SNEGSKA (reference sequence). CDR3 amino acids: CSAGGVGGWPYNEQFF. The CDR3 nucleotides are TGCAGCGCCGGAGGGGTCGGTGGATGGCCCTACAATGAGCAGTTCTTC.